Listed below are T cell receptor beta chains from one sample, sequenced in a study of long-term antiretroviral therapy in people with HIV. The data were produced by immunoSEQ multiplex PCR, yet TCRdb's version contains in-frame clones alone and is incomplete. The sample yields 25,000 to 35,000 clones, just over 90% seen once. The sample consisted of unsorted PBMCs, taken 3.1 years after starting antiretroviral therapy. These receptors were obtained from a man aged 18 to 29 with HIV. Both conserved end residues are part of each CDR3. D genes are given only for firm matches. Expanded clones get a size class; other rows say once, few or many, or leave the size out.

V gene: TRBV6-6
clone size: -
D gene: -
J gene: TRBJ2-5
CDR3 protein: CASSLKETQYF
CDR3 DNA: TGTGCCAGCAGTTTAAAAGAGACCCAGTACTTC

V gene: TRBV4-3
clone size: -
D gene: TRBD2
J gene: TRBJ2-3
CDR3 protein: CASSQDPAGGLDTQYF
CDR3 DNA: TGCGCCAGCAGCCAAGATCCAGCGGGGGGGCTAGATACGCAGTATTTT

V gene: TRBV7-9
clone size: -
D gene: TRBD2
J gene: TRBJ2-7
CDR3 protein: CASSTRGGLDEQYF
CDR3 DNA: TGTGCCAGCAGCACACGGGGGGGGTTGGACGAGCAGTACTTC

V gene: TRBV5-4
clone size: -
D gene: -
J gene: TRBJ2-2
CDR3 protein: CASSHGGTSAGELFF
CDR3 DNA: TGTGCCAGCAGCCACGGGGGTACCTCCGCCGGGGAGCTGTTTTTT

V gene: TRBV13
clone size: -
D gene: -
J gene: TRBJ2-7
CDR3 protein: CASRTSLGSYEQYF
CDR3 DNA: TGTGCCAGTCGGACCTCCCTGGGTTCCTACGAGCAGTACTTC

V gene: TRBV6-5
clone size: -
D gene: -
J gene: TRBJ1-1
CDR3 protein: CAIRPLTGFTEAFF
CDR3 DNA: TGTGCCATCCGCCCCCTAACAGGGTTCACTGAAGCTTTCTTT

V gene: TRBV7-9
clone size: once
D gene: -
J gene: TRBJ2-1
CDR3 protein: CASSGSYNEQFF
CDR3 DNA: TGTGCCAGCTCCGGCTCCTACAATGAGCAGTTCTTC

V gene: TRBV6-1
clone size: -
D gene: -
J gene: TRBJ1-5
CDR3 protein: CASSARGSDNQPQHF
CDR3 DNA: TGTGCCAGCAGTGCCAGGGGATCTGACAATCAGCCCCAGCATTTT

V gene: TRBV18
clone size: -
D gene: -
J gene: TRBJ2-5
CDR3 protein: CASSPGTQETQYF
CDR3 DNA: TGTGCCAGCTCACCCGGGACTCAGGAGACCCAGTACTTC

V gene: TRBV5-6
clone size: -
D gene: -
J gene: TRBJ2-7
CDR3 protein: CASSSEYEQYF
CDR3 DNA: TGTGCCAGCAGCTCCGAATACGAGCAGTACTTC

V gene: TRBV6-6
clone size: -
D gene: -
J gene: TRBJ1-2
CDR3 protein: CASSYWPGSGDGYTF
CDR3 DNA: TGTGCCAGCAGTTACTGGCCAGGGAGCGGGGATGGCTACACCTTC

V gene: TRBV11-2
clone size: -
D gene: -
J gene: TRBJ2-3
CDR3 protein: CASSLIQQDTQYF
CDR3 DNA: TGTGCCAGCAGCTTGATTCAGCAGGATACGCAGTATTTT

V gene: TRBV5-4
clone size: once
D gene: -
J gene: TRBJ1-2
CDR3 protein: CASTYFANYGYTF
CDR3 DNA: TGTGCCAGTACCTATTTCGCTAACTATGGCTACACCTTC

V gene: TRBV14
clone size: -
D gene: -
J gene: TRBJ1-5
CDR3 protein: CASSQGGLGRQPQHF
CDR3 DNA: TGTGCCAGCAGCCAAGGAGGGCTAGGAAGGCAGCCCCAGCATTTT

V gene: TRBV7-5
clone size: -
D gene: -
J gene: TRBJ2-1
CDR3 protein: CARSLHNGLAGHNEQFF
CDR3 DNA: TGTGCCAGAAGCTTACACAACGGACTAGCGGGACACAATGAGCAGTTCTTC

V gene: TRBV7-3
clone size: -
D gene: TRBD1
J gene: TRBJ1-2
CDR3 protein: CASSLRESGQDPF
CDR3 DNA: TGTGCCAGCAGCTTACGGGAGTCGGGACAGGATCCCTTC